One sample yielded the 18 T cell receptor beta chains listed below, sequenced in a study of T cell repertoires in cytomegalovirus infection. These receptors are not linked to any known antigen. Via MiXCR, TCRdb re-called the reads, giving one row per CDR3 protein. The data hold roughly 570,000 distinct CDR3 sequences, with under 45% observed a single time. The sequencing used cultured PBMCs, collected from culture after CMV antigen stimulation. All receptors derive from a human donor in good health (CMV status not recorded). Some clones in this sample may be carry-over from other donors' samples.

In this sample, this clonotype turned up many times. J is TRBJ2-7 and V is TRBV7-2; 9 nucleotides match TRBD2. Germline-derived CDR1 and CDR2 are SGHTA and FQGNSA. The junction had 3 bases not matched to a gene; V was cut back by 1 base and J by 2 bases. This CDR3 contains 15 residues. The CDR3 here is CASSLEGTSTYEQYF. CDR3 nucleotides: TGTGCCAGCAGCTTAGAGGGGACTAGCACCTACGAGCAGTACTTC.

The CDR3 is CSVEKGDEQFF. DNA of the CDR3: TGCAGCGTTGAGAAGGGGGATGAGCAGTTCTTC. V is TRBV29-1 and J is TRBJ2-1; possibly TRBD1 for D (6 bases). The CDR3 sequence is 11 residues long. CDR1 and CDR2 from the germline V gene are SQVTM and ANQGSEA. V was shortened by 3 bases and J by 8 bases, with 8 bases between the two germline ends.

This clonotype was detected only once. The J gene is TRBJ1-1, the V gene TRBV20-1; possible D gene TRBD1, 5 bases. Germline CDR1 is DFQATT and CDR2 is SNEGSKA (reference sequence). This CDR3 is built from 13 residues. Trimming cost V 3 bases and J 4 bases, with 12 bases left between them. The chain's CDR3 is CSARGGALTEAFF. In DNA form, the CDR3 reads TGCAGTGCTAGGGGTGGGGCGCTCACTGAAGCTTTCTTT.

J is TRBJ2-7 and V is TRBV10-3; no reliable D call. CDR1 and CDR2 (germline): ENHRY, SYGVKD. The CDR3 is 11 residues long. Trimming removed 2 bases at V and 5 bases at J, with 4 bases between. The CDR3 coding sequence is TGTGCCATCAGTGAGAGCCACGAGCAGTACTTC. Protein sequence: CAISESHEQYF.

This chain uses TRBV7-2 with TRBJ2-2; TRBD2 might be the D (6 bases). Trimming pared 3 bases from V and 4 bases from J, leaving 12 bases between. This CDR3 region has 15 residues. Per germline, CDR1 SGHTA and CDR2 FQGNSA. CDR3 protein: CASSLRGIFTGELFF. The CDR3 nucleotides are TGTGCCAGCAGCTTGCGCGGGATCTTCACCGGGGAGCTGTTTTTT.

This clonotype was observed a few times. The CDR3 protein is CASSLYPGELFF. The CDR3 DNA follows: TGTGCCAGCAGTTTATACCCCGGGGAGCTGTTTTTT. The chain is built from TRBV27 and TRBJ2-2; no clear D. Germline V gene sequence: CDR1 MNHEY, CDR2 SMNVEV (reference sequence). V lost 1 base and J 6 bases, leaving 3 bases between the germline ends. This CDR3 spans 12 amino acids.

There are a few counts of this clonotype. CDR3 nucleotide sequence: TGTGCCAGCAGCACAACCGGACTAGCGGGGGGCAATGAGCAGTTCTTC. It specifies CASSTTGLAGGNEQFF. The V gene is TRBV7-9, the J gene TRBJ2-1, with 14 bases fitting TRBD2. The CDR3 is 16 amino acids. Germline V gene data show CDR1 as SEHNR and CDR2 as FQNEAQ (reference sequence). V gave up 5 bases and J gave up 6 bases; unmatched junction bases: 6. Full variable domain (missing parts from reference TRBV7-9 and TRBJ2-1): DTGVSQNPRHKITKRGQNVTFRCDPISEHNRLYWYRQTLGQGPEFLTYFQNEAQLEKSRLLSDRFSAERPKGSFSTLEIQRTEQGDSAMYLCASSTTGLAGGNEQFFGPGTRLTVL.

The gene calls are TRBV5-1 and TRBJ2-7; 7 bases map to TRBD1. CDR3 length: 13 amino acids. Trimming took 2 bases from V and 2 from J; bases not matched to a gene: 1. Germline V gives CDR1 SGHRS, CDR2 YFSETQ. The CDR3 DNA follows: TGCGCCAGCAGCTTCGGACAGGCCTACGAGCAGTACTTC. Amino acid sequence: CASSFGQAYEQYF.

This chain links TRBV10-3 with TRBJ2-7, with D possibly being TRBD1 (6 bases). The germline V gene has CDR1 ENHRY and CDR2 SYGVKD. The CDR3 runs to 15 residues. V lost 3 bases to trimming and J lost 4 bases, with 16 bases between them. CDR3 DNA sequence: TGTGCCATCAGTGAACGGGACATCACCTCATACGAGCAGTACTTC. This encodes CAISERDITSYEQYF.

The chain recombines TRBV20-1 with TRBJ2-3; no reliable D call. Per the germline V gene, CDR1 is DFQATT and CDR2 is SNEGSKA (reference sequence). Deletions cut 5 bases from V and 1 base from J, with 13 bases between. This CDR3 region has 14 residues. CDR3 bases: TGCAGTGCTCAAAGCGCTGTGGGCACAGATACGCAGTATTTT. Protein: CSAQSAVGTDTQYF.

In this sample, this clonotype turned up a few times. The V gene is TRBV11-2, the J gene TRBJ2-1; D possibly corresponds to TRBD2 (7 bases). V dropped 7 bases and J dropped 6 bases, with 19 bases sitting between them. Germline loops: CDR1 SGHAT, CDR2 FQNNGV. The CDR3 sequence is 15 residues long. The CDR3 region is CASTRGGEGLNEQFF. CDR3 nucleotide sequence: TGTGCCAGCACCCGAGGGGGGGAGGGCCTCAATGAGCAGTTCTTC.

The chain recombines TRBV11-2 with TRBJ1-1, with a possible D match to TRBD1 (6 bases). Per germline, CDR1 SGHAT and CDR2 FQNNGV. The V and J ends lost 5 bases and 1 base respectively, with 20 bases between them. The CDR3 is made up of 17 amino acids. The CDR3 DNA reads TGTGCCAGCAGCCGCAGGGGTTCATTCGCGGGGAACACTGAAGCTTTCTTT. Amino acids: CASSRRGSFAGNTEAFF.

The gene calls are TRBV11-2 and TRBJ2-7; 8 positions agree with TRBD1. CDR3 length: 16 residues. The J segment lost 0 bases and the V segment lost 5 bases, leaving 9 bases of the junction unmatched. Per the germline V gene, CDR1 is SGHAT and CDR2 is FQNNGV. For the CDR3, the DNA is TGTGCCAGCAGCCCGCGGGACAGGACCAGCTCCTACGAGCAGTACTTC. It specifies CASSPRDRTSSYEQYF. The entire variable domain, with the rest obtained from reference TRBV11-2 and TRBJ2-7, is as follows: EAGVAQSPRYKIIEKRQSVAFWCNPISGHATLYWYQQILGQGPKLLIQFQNNGVVDDSQLPKDRFSAERLKGVDSTLKIQPAKLEDSAVYLCASSPRDRTSSYEQYFGPGTRLTVT.

The chain recombines TRBV12-3 or TRBV12-4 with TRBJ2-1; possibly TRBD2 for D (7 bases). This CDR3 is 14 amino acids long. V was trimmed by 10 bases and J by 6 bases, leaving 19 bases between them. The CDR3 here is CANTPLGGLNEQFF. The CDR3 DNA reads TGTGCCAACACACCTTTGGGGGGGCTCAATGAGCAGTTCTTC.

The chain has TRBV2 and TRBJ1-2, with 9 bases aligning to TRBD1. Germline CDR1 and CDR2: SNHLY and FYNNEI. The CDR3 is 13 amino acids. V gave up 4 bases and J gave up 6 bases; unmatched junction bases: 3. The CDR3 DNA follows: TGTGCCAGCAGTGGGACAGGGGTGGATGGCTACACCTTC. As protein: CASSGTGVDGYTF.

This chain connects TRBV4-1 to TRBJ1-5; D is uncertain. The V gene's germline CDR1 is MGHRA and CDR2 YSYEKL. The CDR3 spans 14 residues. The V end lost 4 bases, the J end lost 0 bases, and 7 bases lay between the germline ends. CDR3 sequence reads: CASSLENSNQPQHF. The DNA for the CDR3 is TGCGCCAGCAGCCTCGAGAATAGCAATCAGCCCCAGCATTTT.

The chain has TRBV6-1 and TRBJ2-3; no firm D call. This CDR3 is 14 amino acids long. Looked up from germline, CDR1 is MNHNS and CDR2 is SASEGT. V was clipped by 4 bases and J by 0 bases, with 8 bases between them. The CDR3 is CASSVDPSTDTQYF. The CDR3 DNA sequence: TGTGCCAGCAGTGTGGACCCTAGCACAGATACGCAGTATTTT.

This sequence joins TRBV7-6 and TRBJ2-1, with D possibly being TRBD1 (5 bases). Trimming removed 2 bases from V and 1 base from J, with 21 bases in between. The CDR3 has 19 amino acids. From germline, CDR1 is SGHVS and CDR2 FNYEAQ. CDR3: CASSLSSPTGPISYNEQFF. Written as DNA, the CDR3 is TGTGCCAGCAGCTTATCTTCCCCCACAGGCCCCATATCCTACAATGAGCAGTTCTTC.